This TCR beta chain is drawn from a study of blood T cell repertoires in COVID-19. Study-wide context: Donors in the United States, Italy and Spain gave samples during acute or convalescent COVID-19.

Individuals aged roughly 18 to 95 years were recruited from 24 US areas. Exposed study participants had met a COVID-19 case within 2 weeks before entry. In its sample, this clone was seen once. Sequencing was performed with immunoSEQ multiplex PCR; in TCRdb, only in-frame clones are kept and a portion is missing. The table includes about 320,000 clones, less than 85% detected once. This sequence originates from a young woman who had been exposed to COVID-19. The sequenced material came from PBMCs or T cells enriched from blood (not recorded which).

This chain's CDR3 is CASEDRAGQPQHF. The CDR3 bases are TGTGCCAGTGAAGACAGGGCAGGTCAGCCCCAGCATTTT. The V and J genes are TRBV19 and TRBJ1-5; TRBD1 matches at 7 bases. CDR3 length: 13 amino acids. V trimming: 8 bases; J trimming: 6 bases; junction bases outside the gene matches: 7. Germline-derived CDR1 and CDR2 are LNHDA and SQIVND (reference sequence).